This T cell receptor beta chain originates from a study of early T cells in non-severe SARS-CoV-2 infection. Study-wide background: Whole-blood bulk RNA, unsorted, was sequenced, and chains were unpaired. Whole-study findings and limits: In VDJdb matching, anti-spike CD8 responses were favored while private and CD4 specificities went missing.

This clonotype was counted ten times or more. What it binds is not known. Tagging with unique molecular identifiers was applied to individual cDNA molecules. MiXCR, run by TCRdb on the 5' RACE reads, gives a single entry per CDR3 protein. This table has about 63,000 distinct CDR3 sequences, 13% appearing once. V lost 6 bases and J lost 3; bases outside the gene matches: 7. This CDR3 has 15 amino acids. Germline-derived CDR1 and CDR2 are SQVTM and ANQGSEA. The sequencing input was whole blood. The sequence was obtained from an adult who was a healthcare worker with PCR-confirmed SARS-CoV-2 infection or an uninfected control (not recorded which). The chain combines TRBV29-1 with TRBJ2-6, with 8 bases fitting TRBD1. The DNA for the CDR3 is TGCAGCGTCGAGGACAGGGAAAATGGGGCCAACGTCCTGACTTTC. Translated, it gives CSVEDRENGANVLTF.